This paragraph reports one T cell receptor (beta chain). The data originate from a study of OX40 agonist ivuxolimab in advanced cancers. Repertoires were generated with immunoSEQ multiplex PCR, while TCRdb's copy carries only in-frame clones and drops some. Here the sample spans just over 90,000 clones, around nine tenths being singletons. The CDR3 length is 14 residues. CDR1 and CDR2 from the germline V gene are ENHRY and SYGVKD. V lost 6 bases, J lost 3 bases, and 12 bases lay in between. The chain couples TRBV10-3 to TRBJ1-3; D is possibly TRBD1 (5 bases). The sequence was obtained from an adult with an advanced solid tumor such as melanoma, head and neck, liver or kidney cancer. The material was CD4+ or CD8+ T cells sorted from blood, obtained in a trial of the OX40 agonist ivuxolimab. This CDR3 is CAIRAEGRGNTIYF. The CDR3 coding sequence is TGTGCCATCAGGGCAGAGGGACGTGGAAACACCATATATTTT.